This TCR beta chain was obtained from a study of blood T cells in healthy people across ages. A sample-barcoded 5' primer and a J-beta primer mix were used in a second PCR of roughly 7 to 12 cycles. Each cDNA molecule received a tag from a template-switch adaptor that had 12 random nucleotides. TCRdb used MiXCR to reprocess the 5' RACE reads, holding one entry per CDR3 protein. This table has about 930,000 distinct CDR3 sequences, just under 30% appearing once. Germline CDR1 reads SGHTA; CDR2 reads FQGNSA. The ends lost 3 bases at V and 2 bases at J; junction bases unmatched: 7. This CDR3 spans 16 amino acids. The same sample was also used in a study of T cells of mothers and their children. As that study records: Samples were obtained from three healthy Caucasian mothers and their six children.

The sequencing sample was made of blood. This chain joins TRBV7-2 and TRBJ2-3; 8 positions match TRBD2. The source is a woman aged 40 to 50 in good health. For the CDR3, the DNA is TGTGCCAGCAGCTTCGGAGCGGGGGCCGACACAGATACGCAGTATTTT. The encoded protein is CASSFGAGADTDTQYF.